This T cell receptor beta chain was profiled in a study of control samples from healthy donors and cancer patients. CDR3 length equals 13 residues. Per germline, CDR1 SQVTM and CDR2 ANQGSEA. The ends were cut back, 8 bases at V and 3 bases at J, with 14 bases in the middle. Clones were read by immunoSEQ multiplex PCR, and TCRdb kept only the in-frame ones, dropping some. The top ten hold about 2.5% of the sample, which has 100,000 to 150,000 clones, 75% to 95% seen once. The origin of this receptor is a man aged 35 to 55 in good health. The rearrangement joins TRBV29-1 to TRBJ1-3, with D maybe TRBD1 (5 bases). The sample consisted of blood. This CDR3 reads CSTTQGYGNTIYF. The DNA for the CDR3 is TGCAGCACAACCCAGGGATATGGAAACACCATATATTTT.